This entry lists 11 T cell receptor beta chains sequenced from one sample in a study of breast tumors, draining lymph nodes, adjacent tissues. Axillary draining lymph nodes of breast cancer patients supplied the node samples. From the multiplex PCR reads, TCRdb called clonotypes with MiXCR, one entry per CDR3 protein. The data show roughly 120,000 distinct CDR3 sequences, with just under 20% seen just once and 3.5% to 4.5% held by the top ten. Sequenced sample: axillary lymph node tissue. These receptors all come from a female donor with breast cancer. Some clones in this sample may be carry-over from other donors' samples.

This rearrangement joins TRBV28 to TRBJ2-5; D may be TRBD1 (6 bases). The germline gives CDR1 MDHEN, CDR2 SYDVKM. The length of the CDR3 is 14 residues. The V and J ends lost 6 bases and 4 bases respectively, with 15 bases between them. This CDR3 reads CASRSPGDGETQYF. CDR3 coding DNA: TGTGCCAGCAGGTCCCCAGGGGATGGAGAGACCCAGTACTTC.

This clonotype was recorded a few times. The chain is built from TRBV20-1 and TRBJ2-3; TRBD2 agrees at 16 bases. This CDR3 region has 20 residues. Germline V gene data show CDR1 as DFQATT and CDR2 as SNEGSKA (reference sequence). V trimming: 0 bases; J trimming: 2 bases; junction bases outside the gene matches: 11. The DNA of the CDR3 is TGCAGTGCTAGAGATCCCGGGACTAGCGGGGGGGCCTTTATCACAGATACGCAGTATTTT. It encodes CSARDPGTSGGAFITDTQYF.

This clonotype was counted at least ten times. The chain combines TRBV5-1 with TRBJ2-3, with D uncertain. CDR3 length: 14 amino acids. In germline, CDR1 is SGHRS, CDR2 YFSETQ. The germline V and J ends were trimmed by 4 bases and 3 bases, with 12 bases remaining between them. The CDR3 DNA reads TGCGCCAGCAGCCCCTTGGTCGGTACAGATACGCAGTATTTT. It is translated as CASSPLVGTDTQYF.

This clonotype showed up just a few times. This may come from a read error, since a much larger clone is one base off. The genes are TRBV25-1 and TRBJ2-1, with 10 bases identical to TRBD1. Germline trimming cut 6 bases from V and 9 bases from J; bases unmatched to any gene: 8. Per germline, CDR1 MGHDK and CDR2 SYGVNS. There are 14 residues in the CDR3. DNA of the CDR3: TGTGCCAGCAGAGGACAGGGGGTTTGGAGTGAGCAGTTCTTC. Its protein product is CASRGQGVWSEQFF.

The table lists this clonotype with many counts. CDR3 coding DNA: TGTGCCAGCAGGTCTAGCGGGCCTACGAGTGAGCAGTTCTTC. Translated: CASRSSGPTSEQFF. The chain has TRBV27 and TRBJ2-1; TRBD2 agrees at 8 bases. The CDR3 contains 14 residues. The germline V gene has CDR1 MNHEY and CDR2 SMNVEV (reference sequence). The V segment lost 6 bases and the J segment 9 bases; nucleotides outside the gene matches: 10.

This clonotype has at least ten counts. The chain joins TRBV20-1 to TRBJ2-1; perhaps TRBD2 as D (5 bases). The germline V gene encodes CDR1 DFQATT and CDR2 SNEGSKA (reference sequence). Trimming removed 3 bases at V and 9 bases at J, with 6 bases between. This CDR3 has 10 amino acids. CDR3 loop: CSARGVEQFF. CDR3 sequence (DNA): TGCAGTGCTAGGGGAGTTGAGCAGTTCTTC.

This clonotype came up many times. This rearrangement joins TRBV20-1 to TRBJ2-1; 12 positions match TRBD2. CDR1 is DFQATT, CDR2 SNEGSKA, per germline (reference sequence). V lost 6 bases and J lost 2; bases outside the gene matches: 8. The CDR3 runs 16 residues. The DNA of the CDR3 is TGCAGTGCCCAGACTAGCGGGAGAAGGACCTACAATGAGCAGTTCTTC. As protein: CSAQTSGRRTYNEQFF.

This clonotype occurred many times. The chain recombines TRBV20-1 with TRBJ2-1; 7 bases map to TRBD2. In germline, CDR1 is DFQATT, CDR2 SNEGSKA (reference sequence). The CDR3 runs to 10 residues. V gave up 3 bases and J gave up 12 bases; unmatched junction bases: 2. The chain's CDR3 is CSASWEGQFF. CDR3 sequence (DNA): TGCAGTGCTAGTTGGGAGGGGCAGTTCTTC.

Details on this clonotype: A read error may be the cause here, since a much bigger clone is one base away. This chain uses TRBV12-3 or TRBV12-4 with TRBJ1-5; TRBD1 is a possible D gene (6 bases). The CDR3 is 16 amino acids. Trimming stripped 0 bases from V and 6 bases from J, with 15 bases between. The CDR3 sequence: CASSLAVRGTSQPQHF. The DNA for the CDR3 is TGTGCCAGCAGTTTAGCGGTCAGGGGTACGAGTCAGCCCCAGCATTTT.

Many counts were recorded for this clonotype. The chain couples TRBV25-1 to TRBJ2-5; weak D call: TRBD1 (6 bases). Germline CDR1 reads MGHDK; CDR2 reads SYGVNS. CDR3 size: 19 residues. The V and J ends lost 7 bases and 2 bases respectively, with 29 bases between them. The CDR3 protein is CASTPQKKHRDGDQETQYF. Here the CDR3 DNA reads TGTGCCAGCACCCCACAAAAAAAACACAGGGATGGGGATCAAGAGACCCAGTACTTC.

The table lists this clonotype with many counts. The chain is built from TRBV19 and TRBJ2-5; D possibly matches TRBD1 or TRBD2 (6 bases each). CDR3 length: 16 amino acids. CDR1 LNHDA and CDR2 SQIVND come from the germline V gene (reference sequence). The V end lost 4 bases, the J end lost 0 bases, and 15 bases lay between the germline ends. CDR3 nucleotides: TGTGCCAGTAGTAGGAGGGGGGCTCGGTACCAAGAGACCCAGTACTTC. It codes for CASSRRGARYQETQYF.